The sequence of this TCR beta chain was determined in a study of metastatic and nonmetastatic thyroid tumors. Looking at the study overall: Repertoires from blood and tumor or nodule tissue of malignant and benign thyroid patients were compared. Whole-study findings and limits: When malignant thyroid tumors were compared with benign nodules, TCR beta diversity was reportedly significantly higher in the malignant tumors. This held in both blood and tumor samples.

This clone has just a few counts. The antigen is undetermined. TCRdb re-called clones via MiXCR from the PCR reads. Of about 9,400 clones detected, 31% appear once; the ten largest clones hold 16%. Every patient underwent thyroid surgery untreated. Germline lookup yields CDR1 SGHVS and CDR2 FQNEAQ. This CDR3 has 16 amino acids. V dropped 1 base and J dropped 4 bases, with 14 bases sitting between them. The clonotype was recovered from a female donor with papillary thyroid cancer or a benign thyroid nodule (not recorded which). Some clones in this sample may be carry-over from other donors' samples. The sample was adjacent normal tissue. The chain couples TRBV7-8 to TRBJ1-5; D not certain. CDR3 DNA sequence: TGTGCCAGCAGCTTAGTAGGGAGAGGGCAAAATCAGCCCCAGCATTTT. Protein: CASSLVGRGQNQPQHF.